The present entry profiles one T cell receptor (beta chain) with its context. The data were produced by immunoSEQ multiplex PCR, yet TCRdb's version contains in-frame clones alone and is incomplete. This table has millions of clones, approximately 93% appearing once. The data are from a study of shared clonotypes between healthy human individuals. The CDR3 contains 17 residues. Germline-derived CDR1 and CDR2 are ENHRY and SYGVKD. V lost 5 bases to trimming and J lost 5 bases; unmatched junction nucleotides: 13. The material sequenced was naive CD4+ T cells from PBMCs. Specified subset: CD45RA+ positively selected. The sequence derives from a young man in good health. Some clones in this sample may be carry-over from other donors' samples. J is TRBJ2-5 and V is TRBV10-3, with TRBD2 identical over 11 bases. CDR3: CAISPGLAGGKRETQYF. The CDR3 bases are TGTGCCATCAGTCCGGGGCTAGCGGGAGGAAAACGCGAGACCCAGTACTTC.